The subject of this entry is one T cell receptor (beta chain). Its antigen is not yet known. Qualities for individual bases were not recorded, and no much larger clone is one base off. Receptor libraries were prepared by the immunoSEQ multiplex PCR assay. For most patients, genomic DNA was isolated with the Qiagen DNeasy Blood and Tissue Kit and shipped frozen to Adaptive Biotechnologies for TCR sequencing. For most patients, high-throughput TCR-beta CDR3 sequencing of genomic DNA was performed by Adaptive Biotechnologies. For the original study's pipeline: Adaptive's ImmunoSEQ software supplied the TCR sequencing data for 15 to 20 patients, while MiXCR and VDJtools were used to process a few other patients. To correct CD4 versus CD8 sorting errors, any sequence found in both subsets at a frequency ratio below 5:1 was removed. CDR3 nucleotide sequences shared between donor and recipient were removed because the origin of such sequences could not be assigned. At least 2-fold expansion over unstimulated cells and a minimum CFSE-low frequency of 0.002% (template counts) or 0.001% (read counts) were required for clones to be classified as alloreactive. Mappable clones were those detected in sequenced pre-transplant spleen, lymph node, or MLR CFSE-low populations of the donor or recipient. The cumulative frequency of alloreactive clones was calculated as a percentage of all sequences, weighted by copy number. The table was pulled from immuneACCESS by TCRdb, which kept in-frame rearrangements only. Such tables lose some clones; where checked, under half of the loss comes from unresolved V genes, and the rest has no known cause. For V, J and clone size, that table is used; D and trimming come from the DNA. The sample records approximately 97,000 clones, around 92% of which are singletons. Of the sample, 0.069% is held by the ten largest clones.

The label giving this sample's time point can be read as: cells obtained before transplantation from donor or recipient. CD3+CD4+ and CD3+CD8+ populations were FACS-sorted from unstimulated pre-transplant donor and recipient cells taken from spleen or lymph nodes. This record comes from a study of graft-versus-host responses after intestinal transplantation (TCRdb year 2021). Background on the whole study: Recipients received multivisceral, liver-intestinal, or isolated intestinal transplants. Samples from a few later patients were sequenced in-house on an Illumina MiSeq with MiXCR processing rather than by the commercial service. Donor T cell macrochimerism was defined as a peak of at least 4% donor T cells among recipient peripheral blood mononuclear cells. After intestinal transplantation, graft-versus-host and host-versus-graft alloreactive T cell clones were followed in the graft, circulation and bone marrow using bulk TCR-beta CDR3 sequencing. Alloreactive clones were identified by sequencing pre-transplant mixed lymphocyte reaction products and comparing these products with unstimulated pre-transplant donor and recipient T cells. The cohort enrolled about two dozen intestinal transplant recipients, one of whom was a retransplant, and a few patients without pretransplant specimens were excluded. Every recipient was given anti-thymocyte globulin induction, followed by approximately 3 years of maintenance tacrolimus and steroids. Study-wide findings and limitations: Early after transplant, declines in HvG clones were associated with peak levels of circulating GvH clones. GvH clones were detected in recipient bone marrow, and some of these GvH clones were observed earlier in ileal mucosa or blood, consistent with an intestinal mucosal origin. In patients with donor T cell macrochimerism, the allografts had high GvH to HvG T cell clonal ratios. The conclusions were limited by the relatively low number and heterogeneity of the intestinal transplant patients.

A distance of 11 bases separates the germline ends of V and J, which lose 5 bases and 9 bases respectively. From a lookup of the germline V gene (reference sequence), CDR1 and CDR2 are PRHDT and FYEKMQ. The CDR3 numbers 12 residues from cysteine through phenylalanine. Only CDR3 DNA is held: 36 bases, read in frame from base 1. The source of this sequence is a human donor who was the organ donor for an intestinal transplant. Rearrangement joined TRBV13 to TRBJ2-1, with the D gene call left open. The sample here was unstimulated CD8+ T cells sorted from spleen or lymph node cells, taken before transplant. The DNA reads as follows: TGTGCCAGCAGCCCAGGATCCGGTGAGCAGTTCTTC. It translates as CASSPGSGEQFF.